The 3 T cell receptor beta chains presented below share a single source sample, sequenced in a study of vaccination effects on CD4 cells after COVID-19. The table came from immunoSEQ multiplex PCR; TCRdb's copy has only in-frame clones and leaves some out. The sample lists roughly 30,000 clones; 74% were seen once. Upon completion of 10 to 11 days in culture, CD4+ T cells were isolated. Two-dose vaccination with either BNT162b2 or mRNA-1273 was given to the participants. Their antigens remain unidentified. Sample: CD4+ T cells from PBMCs cultured without peptide, taken after COVID-19 vaccination. Every receptor here comes from a human donor who received a COVID-19 vaccine.

This chain connects TRBV29-1 to TRBJ2-2; D gene unclear. The length of the CDR3 is 11 residues. Trimming shortened V by 7 bases and J by 1 base, and 4 bases separated the two germline ends. The germline CDR1 and CDR2 sequences are SQVTM and ANQGSEA. The CDR3 DNA reads as TGCAGCGGGAGGAACACCGGGGAGCTGTTTTTT. As protein: CSGRNTGELFF.

DNA for the CDR3: TGTGCCAGCAGTTTAGTGAGTGACTATGGCTACACCTTC. Its translation is CASSLVSDYGYTF. J is TRBJ1-2 and V is TRBV28; D is ambiguous. CDR1 and CDR2 (germline): MDHEN, SYDVKM. V lost 2 bases to trimming and J lost 3 bases, with 7 bases between them. The CDR3 extends over 13 amino acids.

The chain couples TRBV6-2 or TRBV6-3 to TRBJ1-3; the D is unclear. This CDR3 has 14 amino acids. Germline V CDR1 and CDR2: MNHEY, SVGEGT. The V end was cut by 4 bases, the J end by 1 base, with 8 bases between. The CDR3 sequence: CASSWGTSGNTIYF. The CDR3 DNA sequence: TGTGCCAGCAGTTGGGGTACGTCTGGAAACACCATATATTTT.